This T cell receptor (beta chain) was sequenced during a study of blood T cell repertoires in COVID-19. In the study overall: Samples representing acute and convalescent COVID-19 were sourced from the United States, Italy and Spain.

In the original processing: Amplification of reference gene primers provided the estimated nucleated cell counts. Assay used: immunoSEQ multiplex PCR; TCRdb lists only in-frame clones, some missing. V, J and clone size are taken as reported in that table, and D and trimming were inferred from the DNA itself. The data show 200,000 to 300,000 clones, with about 83% seen just once and more than 5.5% held by the top ten. From germline, CDR1 is SGHTA and CDR2 FQGNSA. The CDR3 is made up of 13 amino acids. After removal of 4 bases from V and 7 bases from J, the junction contained 4 bases not matched to a gene.

The gene calls are TRBV7-2 and TRBJ2-1, with 7 positions matching TRBD1. The sample taken for sequencing was peripheral blood. This clonotype was obtained from a human donor in a cohort sampled during active COVID-19. DNA of the CDR3: TGTGCCAGCAGCTCGTGGGACAGTAATGAGCAGTTCTTC. Translation gives CASSSWDSNEQFF.